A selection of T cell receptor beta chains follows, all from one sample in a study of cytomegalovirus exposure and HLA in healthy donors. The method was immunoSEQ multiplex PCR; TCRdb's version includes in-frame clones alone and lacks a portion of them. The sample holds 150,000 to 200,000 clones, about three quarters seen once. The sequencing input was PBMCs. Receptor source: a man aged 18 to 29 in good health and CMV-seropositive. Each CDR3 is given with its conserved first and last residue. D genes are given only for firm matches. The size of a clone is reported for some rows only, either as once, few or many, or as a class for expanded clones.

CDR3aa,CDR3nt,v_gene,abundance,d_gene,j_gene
CASSYITDTQYF,TGTGCCAGCAGCTACATCACAGATACGCAGTATTTT,TRBV7-9,-,-,TRBJ2-3
CASSLQGTGELFF,TGTGCCAGCAGCTTACAGGGTACCGGGGAGCTGTTTTTT,TRBV7-9,-,-,TRBJ2-2
CASSYRGHFYGYTF,TGTGCCAGCAGTTACAGGGGGCACTTTTATGGCTACACCTTC,TRBV6-6,-,TRBD1,TRBJ1-2
CASSQGTGQGAGYTF,TGCGCCAGCAGCCAAGGAACGGGACAGGGGGCTGGCTACACCTTC,TRBV4-1,-,TRBD1,TRBJ1-2
CASSEPTRAEAFF,TGTGCCAGCAGTGAACCAACCAGGGCCGAAGCTTTCTTT,TRBV11-2,-,-,TRBJ1-1
CASSPAPGQPNSPLHF,TGTGCCAGCAGCCCAGCTCCGGGACAGCCTAATTCACCCCTCCACTTT,TRBV4-2,-,TRBD1,TRBJ1-6
CASSFTGQGGGYGYTF,TGTGCCAGCAGTTTTACCGGGCAGGGAGGGGGGTATGGCTACACCTTC,TRBV27,-,-,TRBJ1-2
CASSFQRTEPDF,TGTGCCAGCAGCTTTCAACGGACAGAGCCGGATTTT,TRBV5-4,few,-,TRBJ1-1
CASSFQRGAETQYF,TGTGCCAGCAGTTTTCAGCGGGGGGCGGAGACCCAGTACTTC,TRBV28,-,TRBD2,TRBJ2-5
CASSLSTGARFETQYF,TGTGCCAGCAGCTTGTCCACAGGGGCTCGATTTGAGACCCAGTACTTC,TRBV5-6,once,TRBD1,TRBJ2-5
CASSRGQAYGYTF,TGTGCCAGCAGCCGTGGACAGGCCTACGGCTACACCTTC,TRBV7-8,-,TRBD1,TRBJ1-2